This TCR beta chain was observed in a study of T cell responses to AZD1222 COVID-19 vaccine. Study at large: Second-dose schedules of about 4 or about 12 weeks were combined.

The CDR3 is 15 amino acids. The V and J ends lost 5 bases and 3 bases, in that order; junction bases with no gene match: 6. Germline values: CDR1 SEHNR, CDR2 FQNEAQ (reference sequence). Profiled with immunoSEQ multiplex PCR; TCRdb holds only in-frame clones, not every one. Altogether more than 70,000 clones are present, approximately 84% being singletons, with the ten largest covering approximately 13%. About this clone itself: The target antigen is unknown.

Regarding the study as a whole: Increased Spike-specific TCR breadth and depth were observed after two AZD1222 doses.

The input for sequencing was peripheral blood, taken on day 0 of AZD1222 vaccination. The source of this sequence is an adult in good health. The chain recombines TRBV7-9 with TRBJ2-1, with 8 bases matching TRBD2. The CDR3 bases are TGTGCCAGCAGCATGCGGGGGGCCGACTACAATGAGCAGTTCTTC. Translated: CASSMRGADYNEQFF.